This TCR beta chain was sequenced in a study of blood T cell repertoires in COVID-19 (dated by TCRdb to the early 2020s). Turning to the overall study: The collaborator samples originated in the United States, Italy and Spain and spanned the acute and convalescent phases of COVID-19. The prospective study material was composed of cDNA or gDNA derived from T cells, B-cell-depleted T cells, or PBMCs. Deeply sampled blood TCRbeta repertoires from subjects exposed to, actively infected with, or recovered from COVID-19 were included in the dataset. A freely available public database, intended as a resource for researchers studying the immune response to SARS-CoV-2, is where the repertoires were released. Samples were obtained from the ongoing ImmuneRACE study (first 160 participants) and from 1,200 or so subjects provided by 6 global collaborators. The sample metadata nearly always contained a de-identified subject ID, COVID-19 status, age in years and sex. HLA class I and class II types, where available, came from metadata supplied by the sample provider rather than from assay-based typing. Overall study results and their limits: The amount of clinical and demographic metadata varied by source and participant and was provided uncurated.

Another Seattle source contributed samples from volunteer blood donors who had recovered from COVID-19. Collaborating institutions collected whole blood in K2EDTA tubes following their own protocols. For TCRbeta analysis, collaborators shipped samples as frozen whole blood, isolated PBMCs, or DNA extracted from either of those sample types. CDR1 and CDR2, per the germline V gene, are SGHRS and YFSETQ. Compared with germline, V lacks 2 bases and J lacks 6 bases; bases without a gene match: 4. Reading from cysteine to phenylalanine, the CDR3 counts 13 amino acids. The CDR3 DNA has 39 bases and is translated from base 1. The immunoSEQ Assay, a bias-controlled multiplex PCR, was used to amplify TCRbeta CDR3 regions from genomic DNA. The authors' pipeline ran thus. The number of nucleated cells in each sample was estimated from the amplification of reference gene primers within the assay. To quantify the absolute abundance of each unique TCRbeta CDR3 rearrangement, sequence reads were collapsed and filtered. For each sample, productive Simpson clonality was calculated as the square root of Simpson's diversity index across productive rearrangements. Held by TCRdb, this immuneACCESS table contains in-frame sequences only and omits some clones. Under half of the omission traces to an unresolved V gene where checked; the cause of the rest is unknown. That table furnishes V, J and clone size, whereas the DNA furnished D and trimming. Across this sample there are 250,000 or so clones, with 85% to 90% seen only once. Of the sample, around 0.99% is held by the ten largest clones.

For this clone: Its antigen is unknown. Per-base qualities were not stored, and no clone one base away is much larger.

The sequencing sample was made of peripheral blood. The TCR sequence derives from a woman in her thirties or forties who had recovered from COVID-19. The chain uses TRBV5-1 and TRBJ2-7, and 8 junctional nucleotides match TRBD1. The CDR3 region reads CASSFDRGGEQYF. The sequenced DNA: TGCGCCAGCAGCTTCGACAGGGGAGGCGAGCAGTACTTC.